A single sample is the source of the 5 T cell receptor beta chains below, sequenced in a study of cytomegalovirus exposure and HLA in healthy donors. Produced via immunoSEQ multiplex PCR; TCRdb's table is partial and in-frame only. The repertoire consists of approximately 160,000 clones, with 86% occurring once and the leading ten covering around 2.3%. Sequencing was carried out using PBMCs. These receptors all stem from a woman aged 18-29 years in good health and CMV-seronegative.

This clone came up a few times. The chain recombines TRBV5-4 with TRBJ2-2; TRBD1 might be the D (5 bases). The CDR3 contains 13 residues. Germline CDR1 is SGHNT and CDR2 is YYREEE (reference sequence). Trimming stripped 1 base from V and 9 bases from J, with 10 bases between. The CDR3 nucleotides read TGTGCCAGCAGCTTGCAGGGCTCGTGGGAGCTGTTTTTT. Protein: CASSLQGSWELFF.

This clone was detected once. The chain recombines TRBV7-4 with TRBJ2-6; TRBD1 aligns across 8 bases. There are 17 residues in the CDR3. J was trimmed by 2 bases and V by 6 bases; bases with no gene match: 9. Germline CDR1 and CDR2: SGHVT and SQSDAQ. For the CDR3, the DNA is TGTGCCAGCAGGGCAGGGGGCGGAGGTCCTGGGGCCAACGTCCTGACTTTC. Encoded protein: CASRAGGGGPGANVLTF.

The J gene is TRBJ2-7, the V gene TRBV10-3; D is unclear. The CDR3 covers 13 residues. V lost 2 bases to trimming and J lost 0 bases, with 5 bases between them. Germline-derived CDR1 and CDR2 are ENHRY and SYGVKD. The CDR3 sequence is CAISEASSYEQYF. In DNA, the CDR3 is TGTGCCATCAGTGAGGCCAGCTCCTACGAGCAGTACTTC.

This chain uses TRBV7-9 with TRBJ1-2, with D perhaps matching TRBD1 (6 bases). The V gene's germline CDR1 is SEHNR and CDR2 FQNEAQ (reference sequence). The CDR3 extends over 12 amino acids. Trimming left V 8 bases short and J 5 bases short, with 12 bases between. Written as DNA, the CDR3 is TGTGCCAGCGGCACAGGGCAGTATGGCTACACCTTC. It codes for CASGTGQYGYTF.

V is TRBV9 and J is TRBJ1-2; 12 bases are a match to TRBD1. The CDR3 has 16 residues. The V and J ends lost 3 bases and 8 bases, in that order; junction bases with no gene match: 11. Germline V gives CDR1 SGDLS, CDR2 YYNGEE. Here the CDR3 reads CASSAAGTGGLGGYTF. CDR3 bases: TGTGCCAGCAGCGCAGCCGGGACAGGGGGCTTAGGCGGCTACACCTTC.